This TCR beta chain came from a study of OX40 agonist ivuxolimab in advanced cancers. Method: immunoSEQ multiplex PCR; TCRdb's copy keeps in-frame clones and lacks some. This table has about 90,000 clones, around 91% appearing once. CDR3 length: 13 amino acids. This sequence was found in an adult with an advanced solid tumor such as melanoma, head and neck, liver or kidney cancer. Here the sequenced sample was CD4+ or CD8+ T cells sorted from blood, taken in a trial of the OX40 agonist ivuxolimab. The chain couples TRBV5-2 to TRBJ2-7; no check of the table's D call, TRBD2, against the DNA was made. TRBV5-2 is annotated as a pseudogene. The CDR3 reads CASSLDSVYEQYF. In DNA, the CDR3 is TGTGCCAGCAGCTTGGACTCGGTCTACGAGCAGTACTTC.